The clone carrying this TCR beta chain has just a few counts. The antigen is undetermined. This record belongs to a study of blood T cells in healthy people across ages. Study-wide findings and caveats: Comparison with aged donors showed that long-lived donors had more naive CD4+ cells and higher diversity.

The individuals who served as donors were healthy Caucasians living in Russia, aged about 6 to 95. Primers used in a second PCR of roughly 6 to 12 cycles were a sample-barcoded 5' primer and a J-beta primer mix. Via MiXCR, TCRdb re-called the 5' RACE reads, giving one row per CDR3 protein. The sample has some 780,000 distinct CDR3 sequences; about 61% are singletons. The germline V and J ends were trimmed by 2 bases and 2 bases, with 6 bases remaining between them. Germline V gene sequence: CDR1 SGDLS, CDR2 YYNGEE. CDR3 length: 13 amino acids. This clonotype was sampled from a man in his forties or fifties in good health. The chain employs TRBV9 and TRBJ2-3; no firm D call. Material for sequencing was blood. The CDR3 region is CASSVGFTDTQYF. The CDR3 nucleotides are TGTGCCAGCAGCGTCGGATTCACAGATACGCAGTATTTT.